The clone carrying this T cell receptor (beta chain) showed up just a few times. Its antigen is unidentified. MiXCR, applied by TCRdb to the 5' RACE reads, yields one record per CDR3 protein. The table records under 10,000 distinct CDR3 sequences, 3.5% to 5.5% of them present only once. The germline V gene encodes CDR1 MNHEY and CDR2 SVGAGI. J gave up 3 bases and V 4 bases, and 7 bases lay outside the gene matches. This CDR3 is 17 amino acids long. The data stem from a study of spatial heterogeneity in lung cancer. Study as a whole: Detected sequences consistently included more beta-chain ones than alpha-chain ones. Study-level results: Ubiquitous, expanded tumor-derived TCRs were more frequently observed in blood at resection than at follow-up.

Indicated time point: sample taken at primary tumor resection. There were 72 donors, all of them untreated patients with early-stage non-small cell lung cancer. The study sequenced unsorted whole RNA from tumor, nontumor lung or frozen PBMC. Source: PBMCs, taken at surgery. The clonotype originates from a male donor with early-stage non-small cell lung cancer. The chain joins TRBV6-5 to TRBJ2-3, with 13 bases matching TRBD2. The CDR3 nucleotides are TGTGCCAGCAGTTTTCGACTAGCGGGGGGCCTAACAGATACGCAGTATTTT. Encoded protein: CASSFRLAGGLTDTQYF.